Each of the 17 T cell receptor beta chains below was sequenced from the same sample in a study of blood T cells in healthy people across ages. Then a second PCR, running roughly 7 to 11 cycles, was carried out with a sample-barcoded 5' primer and a J-beta primer mix. TCRdb analysed the 5' RACE reads with MiXCR anew, one entry per CDR3 protein. The top ten hold around 15% of the sample, which has approximately 810,000 distinct CDR3 sequences, 25% to 30% seen once. The sample consisted of blood. The receptors stem from a woman older than 75 in good health.

Only a few counts were recorded for this clonotype. As DNA, the CDR3 is TGCGCCAGCAGCCCCACCGGGCAATACAACAATGAGCAGTTCTTC. It encodes CASSPTGQYNNEQFF. V usage is TRBV5-1 and J usage is TRBJ2-1, with D unclear. Germline V lookup: CDR1 SGHRS, CDR2 YFSETQ. Trimming removed 4 bases at V and 5 bases at J, with 16 bases between. The CDR3 is made up of 15 amino acids.

This clonotype was counted many times. The V and J genes are TRBV7-9 and TRBJ2-7; TRBD1 aligns across 8 bases. V dropped 2 bases and J dropped 3; count of bases not matched to a gene: 9. The germline V gene has CDR1 SEHNR and CDR2 FQNEAQ (reference sequence). The CDR3 has 16 residues. CDR3: CASSLSGTGIHYEQYF. The CDR3 region has the DNA TGTGCCAGCAGCTTATCCGGGACAGGAATCCACTACGAGCAGTACTTC. The entire variable domain, with the rest obtained from reference TRBV7-9 and TRBJ2-7, is as follows: DTGVSQNPRHKITKRGQNVTFRCDPISEHNRLYWYRQTLGQGPEFLTYFQNEAQLEKSRLLSDRFSAERPKGSFSTLEIQRTEQGDSAMYLCASSLSGTGIHYEQYFGPGTRLTVT.

DNA for the CDR3: TGTGCCAGCAGCCCAACTAGCGGTTTAGCCTACAATGAGCAGTTCTTC. This sequence encodes CASSPTSGLAYNEQFF. J is TRBJ2-1 and V is TRBV5-4, with 8 nucleotides matching TRBD2. Per the germline V gene, CDR1 is SGHNT and CDR2 is YYREEE (reference sequence). Trimming cost V 4 bases and J 2 bases; bases outside gene matches: 8. The length of the CDR3 is 16 residues. The full variable domain, in which reference TRBV5-4 and TRBJ2-1 provide the parts outside the CDR3, is ETGVTQSPTHLIKTRGQQVTLRCSSQSGHNTVSWYQQALGQGPQFIFQYYREEENGRGNFPPRFSGLQFPNYSSELNVNALELDDSALYLCASSPTSGLAYNEQFFGPGTRLTVL.

This clonotype was detected ten times or more. V is TRBV9 and J is TRBJ2-7; the D gene is possibly TRBD1 (7 bases). V lost 4 bases to trimming and J lost 1 base, with 15 bases between them. The CDR3 extends over 15 amino acids. Germline values: CDR1 SGDLS, CDR2 YYNGEE. CDR3: CASSTRDSGSYEQYF. CDR3 DNA sequence: TGTGCCAGCAGCACCCGGGACAGCGGGTCCTACGAGCAGTACTTC.

This clonotype showed up many times. The genes are TRBV5-1 and TRBJ1-2, with 7 positions matching TRBD1. V lost 0 bases, J lost 4 bases, and 6 bases stayed unmatched. Germline CDR1 reads SGHRS; CDR2 reads YFSETQ. The CDR3 has 15 amino acids. As DNA, the CDR3 is TGCGCCAGCAGCTTGGCACAGGGGATCGGCTATGGCTACACCTTC. It is translated as CASSLAQGIGYGYTF.

Comment on this clonotype: A much larger clone sits a single nucleotide away, making a read error possible. V and J are TRBV7-2 and TRBJ2-5; 7 bases are shared with TRBD1. Germline V gene lookup returns CDR1 SGHTA and CDR2 FQGNSA. V lost 5 bases and J lost 4; bases outside the gene matches: 10. This CDR3 has 15 amino acids. The DNA for the CDR3 is TGTGCCAGCAGCCCGCGGGTGGGACAGAGAGAGACCCAGTACTTC. This codes for CASSPRVGQRETQYF.

The chain links TRBV24-1 to TRBJ1-5; D unclear. This CDR3 spans 14 amino acids. Trimming cost V 7 bases and J 5 bases, with 14 bases left between them. Germline-derived CDR1 and CDR2 are KGHDR and SFDVKD. The CDR3 DNA follows: TGTGCCACCAGGGAGGGAAATAGGGATCAGCCCCAGCATTTT. The encoded protein is CATREGNRDQPQHF.

This clonotype was counted ten times or more. The V and J genes are TRBV7-2 and TRBJ2-4; D may be TRBD1 (6 bases). CDR3 length: 17 residues. Germline CDR1 SGHTA, CDR2 FQGNSA. Trimming took 1 base from V and 1 from J, leaving 14 bases between them. The CDR3: CASSLGGFDRAKNIQYF. In nucleotides, the CDR3 is TGTGCCAGCAGCTTAGGGGGATTCGACAGGGCCAAAAACATTCAGTACTTC.

For this clonotype: A much larger clone lies a single base off, so this may be a read error. The CDR3 DNA reads TGCAGTGCTGGATCATACAGGGGGGCCGAAGAGACCCAGTACTTC. Encoded protein: CSAGSYRGAEETQYF. This chain uses TRBV20-1 with TRBJ2-5; TRBD1 agrees at 8 bases. This CDR3 has 15 residues. V lost 5 bases and J lost 3; bases outside the gene matches: 11. The germline gives CDR1 DFQATT, CDR2 SNEGSKA (reference sequence).

About this clonotype: A single base separates this from a much larger clone, so it may be a read error. The rearrangement uses TRBV20-1 and TRBJ2-7; 8 positions match TRBD1. CDR1 is DFQATT and CDR2 is SNEGSKA in the germline V gene (reference sequence). The CDR3 spans 15 residues. The ends lost 5 bases at V and 2 bases at J; junction bases unmatched: 11. The CDR3: CSAGGLGQGPYEQYF. In DNA form, the CDR3 reads TGCAGTGCTGGAGGATTAGGACAGGGCCCCTACGAGCAGTACTTC.

This clonotype was counted many times. The chain uses TRBV5-1 and TRBJ1-6; TRBD1 matches 11 bases. This CDR3 is 16 amino acids long. In germline, CDR1 is SGHRS, CDR2 YFSETQ. The V and J ends lost 4 bases and 10 bases, in that order; junction bases with no gene match: 10. The CDR3 DNA sequence: TGCGCCAGCAGCCCCGGACAGGGGGCTTCAGAATCACCCCTCCACTTT. Its translation: CASSPGQGASESPLHF.

Of note for this clonotype: A much larger clone differs by one base, so this may be a read error. The chain joins TRBV27 to TRBJ2-7; the D gene is possibly TRBD1 (6 bases). The CDR3 extends over 15 amino acids. V dropped 0 bases and J dropped 4 bases, with 13 bases sitting between them. The germline V gene encodes CDR1 MNHEY and CDR2 SMNVEV (reference sequence). CDR3 residues: CASSLSDSNRYEQYF. CDR3 sequence (DNA): TGTGCCAGCAGTTTATCGGACAGTAACCGTTACGAGCAGTACTTC.

In its sample, this clonotype was seen many times. The J gene is TRBJ1-2, the V gene TRBV27, with 12 bases identical to TRBD1. With V trimmed by 7 bases and J by 7 bases, 4 bases remained unmatched. The V gene's germline CDR1 is MNHEY and CDR2 SMNVEV (reference sequence). There are 13 residues in the CDR3. This CDR3 reads CASKGTGGAGYTF. The CDR3 bases are TGTGCCAGCAAAGGGACAGGGGGCGCTGGCTACACCTTC.

This chain uses TRBV20-1 with TRBJ2-7; D gene unclear. The CDR3 contains 10 residues. Germline CDR1 reads DFQATT; CDR2 reads SNEGSKA (reference sequence). Trimming took 8 bases from V and 4 from J, leaving 9 bases between them. The CDR3, as DNA: TGCAGTCCCTCAGGATACGAGCAGTACTTC. It codes for CSPSGYEQYF.

Ten or more counts support this clonotype. This rearrangement joins TRBV3-1 to TRBJ2-3, with 7 bases that match TRBD1. V shed 4 bases and J 4 bases; nucleotides not matched to a gene: 2. Germline V gene lookup returns CDR1 LGHDT and CDR2 YNNKEL (reference sequence). The CDR3 runs 13 residues. CDR3 nucleotide sequence: TGTGCCAGCAGCCTACAGGGGTCAGATACGCAGTATTTT. Its translation is CASSLQGSDTQYF.

J is TRBJ1-2 and V is TRBV20-1; D is unresolved. The CDR3 totals 13 residues. Germline assignment: CDR1 DFQATT and CDR2 SNEGSKA (reference sequence). Trimming removed 0 bases at V and 4 bases at J, with 9 bases between. CDR3 in amino acids: CSARDSNLYGYTF. The CDR3 DNA sequence: TGCAGTGCTAGAGATTCGAACCTCTATGGCTACACCTTC.

This clonotype was counted ten times or more. The chain has TRBV11-3 and TRBJ2-1; D might be TRBD1 (6 bases). Trimming took 4 bases from V and 6 from J, leaving 10 bases between them. The CDR3 is 13 amino acids. Looked up from germline, CDR1 is SGHNT and CDR2 is YENEEA. DNA for the CDR3: TGTGCCAGCAGCTCGGGACAACCCAATGAGCAGTTCTTC. It specifies CASSSGQPNEQFF.